This passage covers 16 T cell receptor beta chains from one sample sequenced in a study of beta chain features in type 1 diabetes. Study outcomes and limitations: All four CD4+ subsets from Type 1 diabetes patients carried moderately but significantly shorter TCRB CDR3s.

The authors reverse transcribed all of the isolated RNA, so sequencing captured expressed TCRB transcripts. Some clones are missing from TCRdb's copy, which holds only in-frame ones; the method was immunoSEQ multiplex PCR. The table has approximately 30,000 clones, around three fifths seen once. No antigen has been identified for these receptors. The sample consisted of Tregs from blood. The receptors stem from a woman in her thirties with type 1 diabetes.

This chain connects TRBV7-9 to TRBJ2-1, with 8 bases identical to TRBD2. The trim removed 5 bases at V and 0 bases at J, leaving 3 bases unmatched. CDR1 is SEHNR and CDR2 is FQNEAQ in the germline V gene (reference sequence). The CDR3 sequence is 15 residues long. In DNA form, the CDR3 reads TGTGCCAGCAGCCCTACTAGCGGCTCCTACAATGAGCAGTTCTTC. It encodes CASSPTSGSYNEQFF.

The J gene is TRBJ2-5, the V gene TRBV27; a possible D gene is TRBD1 (5 bases). Judging by the DNA end, TRBJ2-7 fits better; the J call may be wrong. The CDR3 loop spans 14 amino acids. Germline V gene lookup returns CDR1 MNHEY and CDR2 SMNVEV (reference sequence). The CDR3 region is CASSWGREAYEQYF. The CDR3 bases are TGTGCCAGCAGTTGGGGCAGGGAAGCCTACGAGCAGTACTTC.

V and J are TRBV7-8 and TRBJ1-2; D might be TRBD1 (5 bases). The V end lost 2 bases, the J end lost 3 bases, and 13 bases lay between the germline ends. CDR1 and CDR2 (germline): SGHVS, FQNEAQ. The CDR3 covers 15 residues. CDR3 in DNA: TGTGCCAGCAGCTTATTTGCAGGGCTCGACTATGGCTACACCTTC. This gives the protein CASSLFAGLDYGYTF. The full variable domain, rest sourced from reference TRBV7-8 and TRBJ1-2, is GAGVSQSPRYKVAKRGQDVALRCDPISGHVSLFWYQQALGQGPEFLTYFQNEAQLDKSGLPSDRFFAERPEGSVSTLKIQRTQQEDSAVYLCASSLFAGLDYGYTFGSGTRLTVV.

The rearrangement joins TRBV28 to TRBJ1-4; no clear D. Trimming took off 6 bases at V and 6 bases at J, with 14 bases between the two ends. This CDR3 region has 14 residues. Germline V gene data show CDR1 as MDHEN and CDR2 as SYDVKM. CDR3 nucleotides: TGTGCCAGCAGCGACTACAGTGACGATGAAAAACTGTTTTTT. Amino acids: CASSDYSDDEKLFF.

This CDR3 is CASSPRGSSGTGELFF. The CDR3 DNA reads TGTGCCAGCAGCCCCCGGGGGAGCTCGGGGACCGGGGAGCTGTTTTTT. The V gene is TRBV7-3, the J gene TRBJ2-2; tentative D call: TRBD2 (6 bases). The germline gives CDR1 SGHTA, CDR2 FQGTGA. This CDR3 contains 16 residues. Trimming took 5 bases from V and 5 from J, leaving 18 bases between them.

The chain uses TRBV4-2 and TRBJ2-3; 11 nucleotides line up with TRBD2. Germline trimming cut 0 bases from V and 6 bases from J; bases unmatched to any gene: 11. The CDR3 spans 18 residues. Germline V gives CDR1 LGHNA, CDR2 YNFKEQ. The CDR3 DNA follows: TGTGCCAGCAGCCAAGATCGCGGGGCTAGCGGGAGGATGGATACGCAGTATTTT. Translating gives CASSQDRGASGRMDTQYF.

V usage is TRBV27 and J usage is TRBJ1-1, with 8 bases that match TRBD1. Germline trimming cut 6 bases from V and 4 bases from J; bases unmatched to any gene: 7. CDR1 and CDR2 (germline): MNHEY, SMNVEV (reference sequence). The CDR3 length is 14 residues. The CDR3 spells CASRTRTGSTEAFF. The CDR3 region has the DNA TGTGCCAGCAGGACCCGGACAGGGTCCACTGAAGCTTTCTTT.

The V call is TRBV7-9, the J call TRBJ2-1, with 9 bases matching TRBD2. Germline V CDR1 and CDR2: SEHNR, FQNEAQ (reference sequence). The CDR3 runs 17 residues. J gave up 7 bases and V 2 bases, and 12 bases lay outside the gene matches. The CDR3 loop is CASSLTPFLAGFNEQFF. CDR3 DNA: TGTGCCAGCAGCTTAACACCTTTTCTAGCGGGATTTAATGAGCAGTTCTTC.

The chain joins TRBV18 to TRBJ1-5; D gene unclear. CDR3 size: 16 residues. Germline V gene data show CDR1 as KGHSH and CDR2 as LQKENI. V lost 2 bases, J lost 2 bases, and 13 bases lay in between. The DNA of the CDR3 is TGTGCCAGCTCACCATTGAGGGTGCAAGGCAATCAGCCCCAGCATTTT. It yields the protein CASSPLRVQGNQPQHF. The variable domain in full, completed from reference TRBV18 and TRBJ1-5, reads NAGVMQNPRHLVRRRGQEARLRCSPMKGHSHVYWYRQLPEEGLKFMVYLQKENIIDESGMPKERFSAEFPKEGPSILRIQQVVRGDSAAYFCASSPLRVQGNQPQHFGDGTRLSIL.

The sample holds a few counts of this clone. J is TRBJ2-7 and V is TRBV5-4; TRBD1 is a possible D gene (6 bases). Germline loops: CDR1 SGHNT, CDR2 YYREEE (reference sequence). This CDR3 spans 15 amino acids. Trimming took off 4 bases at V and 4 bases at J, with 18 bases between the two ends. The CDR3 nucleotides are TGTGCCAGCAGCCGATCCTTATACAGGGAATACGAGCAGTACTTC. Its protein product is CASSRSLYREYEQYF. The full variable domain, completed using reference TRBV5-4 and TRBJ2-7, is ETGVTQSPTHLIKTRGQQVTLRCSSQSGHNTVSWYQQALGQGPQFIFQYYREEENGRGNFPPRFSGLQFPNYSSELNVNALELDDSALYLCASSRSLYREYEQYFGPGTRLTVT.

The chain recombines TRBV5-1 with TRBJ2-7; TRBD1 matches 9 bases. V lost 2 bases, J lost 6 bases, and 3 bases stayed unmatched. There are 13 residues in the CDR3. Germline V gene lookup returns CDR1 SGHRS and CDR2 YFSETQ. CDR3 loop: CASSFGQGSEQYF. CDR3 sequence (DNA): TGCGCCAGCAGCTTTGGACAGGGGAGCGAGCAGTACTTC.

The chain uses TRBV11-2 and TRBJ1-4, with 9 positions matching TRBD1. CDR3 length: 14 amino acids. CDR1 is SGHAT and CDR2 is FQNNGV in the germline V gene. Trimming at V came to 6 bases and at J to 8 bases, leaving 7 bases not matched to a gene. The CDR3: CASSETGGREKLFF. CDR3 nucleotide sequence: TGTGCCAGCAGTGAGACAGGGGGGAGGGAAAAACTGTTTTTT.

The genes are TRBV4-2 and TRBJ1-1; 8 nucleotides align to TRBD1. The germline V gene has CDR1 LGHNA and CDR2 YNFKEQ. CDR3 size: 17 residues. With 0 bases clipped from V and 5 bases from J, the junction kept 11 bases outside the gene matches. The CDR3 loop reads CASSQESQGAQNTEAFF. The DNA of the CDR3 is TGTGCCAGCAGCCAAGAGTCGCAGGGGGCGCAGAATACTGAAGCTTTCTTT.

The rearrangement joins TRBV7-3 to TRBJ2-1; 7 bases map to TRBD2. CDR1 is SGHTA, CDR2 FQGTGA, per germline. Trimming removed 2 bases from V and 0 bases from J; junction bases left unmatched: 1. The CDR3 extends over 15 amino acids. The DNA of the CDR3 is TGTGCCAGCAGCTTAGCGGGAGACTCCTACAATGAGCAGTTCTTC. Its translation is CASSLAGDSYNEQFF.

The V gene is TRBV4-2, the J gene TRBJ2-2, with 15 bases identical to TRBD2. Per the germline V gene, CDR1 is LGHNA and CDR2 is YNFKEQ. The CDR3 loop spans 19 amino acids. V dropped 5 bases and J dropped 6; count of bases not matched to a gene: 13. In DNA, the CDR3 is TGTGCCAGCAGCACCGGGACTAGCGGGAGGAGATATCCGCCCGGGGAGCTGTTTTTT. Its protein is CASSTGTSGRRYPPGELFF.

This clone was counted only a few times. This chain uses TRBV29-1 with TRBJ2-3, with TRBD2 as a possible D gene (6 bases). The V gene's germline CDR1 is SQVTM and CDR2 ANQGSEA. The CDR3 consists of 15 residues. V shed 3 bases and J shed 2 bases, with 15 bases lying between them. The DNA for the CDR3 is TGCAGCGTTGAGGGGACTGGAAAAAACACAGATACGCAGTATTTT. Residues: CSVEGTGKNTDTQYF.